A single sample gave rise to the 4 T cell receptor beta chains below, sequenced in a study of molecular identifiers for immune sequencing clone quantification. TCRdb fed the PCR reads into MiXCR, producing one record per CDR3 protein. The data contain hundreds of thousands of distinct CDR3 sequences, about a quarter of them singletons. What was sequenced was naive CD8+ T cells from blood, with Jurkat cell RNA spiked in. As for subset: FACS-sorted CD8+CD4-CCR7+CD45RA+ naive T cells. These receptors originate from a human donor in good health. Some libraries in this study had Jurkat cell RNA spiked in.

Comments on this clonotype: The conserved closing phenylalanine or tryptophan is absent in this CDR3, likely reflecting a read error. The chain uses TRBV7-2 and TRBJ1-4; no reliable D call. CDR3 length equals 15 residues. Germline CDR1 reads SGHTA; CDR2 reads FQGNSA. V was pared by 0 bases and J by 8 bases, with 13 bases between. CDR3 DNA: TGTGCCAGCAGCTTAGCAGCAGGTCCTCAGGAAAAACTGTTTTGT. Translation gives CASSLAAGPQEKLFC.

The table lists this clonotype with a few counts. The chain uses TRBV27 and TRBJ2-7; perhaps D is TRBD1 or TRBD2 (5 bases each). CDR1 is MNHEY and CDR2 is SMNVEV in the germline V gene (reference sequence). The CDR3 sequence is 14 residues long. Trimming removed 2 bases at V and 3 bases at J, with 11 bases between. CDR3 DNA sequence: TGTGCCAGCAGTTTAAACGGGGCGCGCTACGAGCAGTACTTC. It encodes CASSLNGARYEQYF.

Notes on this clonotype: A read error may explain this, as a much larger clone is one base away. The CDR3 DNA reads TGTGCCTGCAGCTCGCAGGCATCCTACGAGCAGTACTTC. It translates to CACSSQASYEQYF. V gene TRBV7-9 combines with J gene TRBJ2-7; D gene ambiguous. This CDR3 is built from 13 residues. Germline assignment: CDR1 SEHNR and CDR2 FQNEAQ (reference sequence).

This clonotype was counted ten times or more. The junction departs from the called germline gene at one end, perhaps through a read error. The V call is TRBV28, the J call TRBJ2-7; unclear D gene. CDR1 MDHEN and CDR2 SYDVKM come from the germline V gene. This CDR3 spans 12 amino acids. The CDR3 DNA is TGTGCCAGTACAAGGAGCTCCTACGAGCAGTGCTTC. Protein: CASTRSSYEQCF.